Below are 32 T cell receptor beta chains sequenced from a single sample in a study of post-analysis software for immune sequencing data. General study findings and limits: TRBV segments more frequent in patients than in controls numbered a few and included TRBV5-6, TRBV5-1 and TRBV20-1.

Tagging with unique molecular identifiers was a feature of the TCR beta cDNA libraries. Each CDR3 protein is one row after TCRdb ran MiXCR on the PCR reads. The data show approximately 730,000 distinct CDR3 sequences, with roughly 46% seen just once and roughly 4.4% held by the top ten. For these TCRs, the target antigens are not known. The sequenced sample consisted of blood. Receptors were obtained from a girl between 10 and 17 years old with multiple sclerosis.

This clonotype has only a few counts. V is TRBV4-1 and J is TRBJ2-4; 8 bases line up with TRBD1. This CDR3 is 16 amino acids long. V lost 3 bases and J lost 0; bases outside the gene matches: 4. Per germline, CDR1 MGHRA and CDR2 YSYEKL. The chain's CDR3 is CASSQTGVGAKNIQYF. The DNA for the CDR3 is TGCGCCAGCAGCCAGACAGGGGTGGGAGCCAAAAACATTCAGTACTTC.

The chain has TRBV6-6 and TRBJ2-5; D may be TRBD1 (5 bases). Germline V lookup: CDR1 MNHNY, CDR2 SVGAGI (reference sequence). The CDR3 has 13 residues. Trimming cost V 10 bases and J 4 bases, with 16 bases left between them. CDR3 residues: CATQESGRETQYF. DNA of the CDR3: TGTGCCACACAGGAGAGTGGCAGAGAGACCCAGTACTTC.

The chain employs TRBV27 and TRBJ1-5; 9 nucleotides match TRBD1. Germline CDR1 and CDR2: MNHEY and SMNVEV (reference sequence). The CDR3 consists of 18 residues. V shed 5 bases and J 5 bases; nucleotides not matched to a gene: 16. CDR3 protein: CASSPTGTGLRLDQPQHF. The CDR3, as DNA: TGTGCCAGCAGTCCAACCGGGACAGGGCTGCGTTTGGATCAGCCCCAGCATTTT.

This clonotype was seen a single time. The CDR3 nucleotides are TGTGCCAGCAGCCCTCTCCTTTTTGGGGAGGGCGGCGCAGATACGCAGTATTTT. Its translation: CASSPLLFGEGGADTQYF. The chain combines TRBV7-2 with TRBJ2-3; TRBD2 aligns across 7 bases. The J segment lost 4 bases and the V segment lost 5 bases, leaving 18 bases of the junction unmatched. The CDR3 is 18 residues long. Germline V gene sequence: CDR1 SGHTA, CDR2 FQGNSA.

This clonotype was observed a handful of times. The junction and the germline gene differ at one end; a read error may be behind it. CDR3 bases: TGTGCCAGCAGCTTACAATCTGGGCAGGGGGTATCCTACGAGCAGGACTTC. Its translation: CASSLQSGQGVSYEQDF. This chain connects TRBV7-6 to TRBJ2-7; TRBD1 aligns across 7 bases. There are 17 residues in the CDR3. Germline CDR1 reads SGHVS; CDR2 reads FNYEAQ.

CDR3 sequence reads: CASSATGPQYF. CDR3 DNA: TGTGCCAGCAGTGCGACAGGGCCCCAGTACTTC. The chain uses TRBV25-1 and TRBJ2-5; 7 bases are shared with TRBD1. The germline gives CDR1 MGHDK, CDR2 SYGVNS. This CDR3 is built from 11 residues. Trimming cost V 4 bases and J 9 bases; bases outside gene matches: 2.

V and J are TRBV28 and TRBJ1-1; 7 bases align to TRBD1. Germline-derived CDR1 and CDR2 are MDHEN and SYDVKM. Trimming removed 1 base from V and 8 bases from J; junction bases left unmatched: 7. The CDR3 is 14 amino acids. CDR3 DNA sequence: TGTGCCAGCAGTTTATTGACAGGGAAGATGGAAGCTTTCTTT. Protein: CASSLLTGKMEAFF. Full variable domain (rest looked up from reference TRBV28 and TRBJ1-1): DVKVTQSSRYLVKRTGEKVFLECVQDMDHENMFWYRQDPGLGLRLIYFSYDVKMKEKGDIPEGYSVSREKKERFSLILESASTNQTSMYLCASSLLTGKMEAFFGQGTRLTVV.

The chain has TRBV25-1 and TRBJ2-5; TRBD2 matches at 7 bases. The CDR3 consists of 15 residues. Germline values: CDR1 MGHDK, CDR2 SYGVNS. V lost 5 bases, J lost 5 bases, and 11 bases stayed unmatched. The CDR3 region is CASSPGDGGVETQYF. The CDR3 coding sequence is TGTGCCAGCAGTCCCGGTGATGGGGGGGTGGAGACCCAGTACTTC.

The gene calls are TRBV6-6 and TRBJ1-2; D remains unclear. V was clipped by 5 bases and J by 4 bases, with 11 bases between them. This CDR3 has 13 residues. The germline V gene has CDR1 MNHNY and CDR2 SVGAGI (reference sequence). The CDR3 DNA reads as TGTGCCAGCAGTCCTCAAGTCGGCTATGGCTACACCTTC. Translating gives CASSPQVGYGYTF.

This clonotype has more than one count but fewer than ten. The V gene is TRBV5-1, the J gene TRBJ1-2, with D possibly TRBD1 on 5 matching bases. Germline V CDR1 and CDR2: SGHRS, YFSETQ. CDR3 length equals 13 residues. V was cut by 3 bases and J by 4 bases, with 10 bases left in between. The CDR3 here is CASSSTEFYGYTF. The CDR3 DNA is TGCGCCAGCAGCTCGACAGAATTCTATGGCTACACCTTC.

The chain is built from TRBV10-3 and TRBJ2-5; D may be TRBD2 (5 bases). The V gene lost 6 bases and the J gene lost 1 base, with 9 bases spanning the gap. The CDR3 length is 13 residues. Germline lookup yields CDR1 ENHRY and CDR2 SYGVKD. CDR3 sequence: CAISLGVQETQYF. Here the CDR3 DNA reads TGTGCCATCAGCCTGGGAGTCCAAGAGACCCAGTACTTC.

The table lists this clonotype with many counts. V is TRBV29-1 and J is TRBJ2-7, with D perhaps TRBD1 or TRBD2 (6 bases each). CDR3 length: 13 residues. CDR1 is SQVTM and CDR2 is ANQGSEA in the germline V gene. V lost 4 bases and J lost 2, with 12 bases in between. The CDR3 loop reads CSVGGTRPYEQYF. For the CDR3, the DNA is TGCAGCGTTGGCGGGACAAGACCCTACGAGCAGTACTTC.

The chain has TRBV20-1 and TRBJ2-7; D might be TRBD1 (5 bases). The tail of the sequence fits TRBJ2-4 better, so the J call may be wrong. This CDR3 is built from 13 residues. The germline V gene has CDR1 DFQATT and CDR2 SNEGSKA (reference sequence). CDR3 region: CSAIAGAKNIQYF. CDR3 nucleotides: TGCAGTGCTATCGCTGGGGCAAAAAACATTCAGTACTTC.

In this sample, this clonotype turned up once. This chain links TRBV7-2 with TRBJ2-3; D is perhaps TRBD2 (6 bases). Germline V gene lookup returns CDR1 SGHTA and CDR2 FQGNSA. Trimming shortened V by 5 bases and J by 2 bases, and 14 bases separated the two germline ends. The CDR3 length is 15 residues. Here the CDR3 DNA reads TGTGCCAGCAGCCCAAGGGCGGGGCACACAGATACGCAGTATTTT. Translation: CASSPRAGHTDTQYF.

The gene calls are TRBV7-9 and TRBJ2-1; 7 bases align to TRBD2. The CDR3 spans 15 residues. V shed 5 bases and J 6 bases; nucleotides not matched to a gene: 10. The germline V gene encodes CDR1 SEHNR and CDR2 FQNEAQ (reference sequence). DNA for the CDR3: TGTGCCAGCAGCCACTCGGGGGGTGGGGCCAATGAGCAGTTCTTC. Amino acid sequence: CASSHSGGGANEQFF. The entire variable domain, with the rest obtained from reference TRBV7-9 and TRBJ2-1, is as follows: DTGVSQNPRHKITKRGQNVTFRCDPISEHNRLYWYRQTLGQGPEFLTYFQNEAQLEKSRLLSDRFSAERPKGSFSTLEIQRTEQGDSAMYLCASSHSGGGANEQFFGPGTRLTVL.

On this clonotype itself: Germline and junction disagree at one end, which may indicate a read error. The genes are TRBV27 and TRBJ2-5, with D tentatively TRBD1 (6 bases). Germline CDR1 and CDR2: MNHEY and SMNVEV (reference sequence). The CDR3 consists of 12 residues. The CDR3 DNA is TGTGCCAGCCGTTTGGGGGCTGGGGAGCAGTACTTC. This sequence encodes CASRLGAGEQYF.

This clonotype was seen more than once but under ten times. The J gene is TRBJ2-5, the V gene TRBV7-9; 10 bases match TRBD2. This CDR3 spans 15 amino acids. CDR1 is SEHNR and CDR2 is FQNEAQ in the germline V gene (reference sequence). V shed 2 bases and J 4 bases; nucleotides not matched to a gene: 4. The CDR3 DNA follows: TGTGCCAGCAGCTTAACTAGCGGGACGGGAGAGACCCAGTACTTC. Its translation: CASSLTSGTGETQYF.

This clonotype occurred a few times. The rearrangement links TRBV5-6 to TRBJ2-7; no definite D call. The CDR3 spans 13 residues. CDR1 is SGHDT and CDR2 is YYEEEE in the germline V gene. Trimming took off 4 bases at V and 2 bases at J, with 10 bases between the two ends. The CDR3 bases are TGTGCCAGCAGCGTCACCTTAGCCTACGAGCAGTACTTC. Encoded protein: CASSVTLAYEQYF.

The V call is TRBV20-1, the J call TRBJ2-1; 7 bases line up with TRBD2. The CDR3 loop spans 14 amino acids. Trimming at V came to 3 bases and at J to 0 bases, leaving 2 bases not matched to a gene. Germline loops: CDR1 DFQATT, CDR2 SNEGSKA (reference sequence). The CDR3 coding sequence is TGCAGTGCTAGGCTAGCGGCCTCCTACAATGAGCAGTTCTTC. Its translation: CSARLAASYNEQFF.

This clonotype was found once. V gene TRBV7-2 combines with J gene TRBJ2-7, with D tentatively TRBD2 (5 bases). V lost 1 base and J 2 bases, leaving 12 bases between the germline ends. Germline loops: CDR1 SGHTA, CDR2 FQGNSA. This CDR3 region has 15 residues. The CDR3 is CASSLGPERPYEQYF. The CDR3 nucleotides read TGTGCCAGCAGCTTAGGGCCGGAGCGGCCCTACGAGCAGTACTTC. Full variable domain (outside the CDR3, taken from reference TRBV7-2 and TRBJ2-7): GAGVSQSPSNKVTEKGKDVELRCDPISGHTALYWYRQSLGQGLEFLIYFQGNSAPDKSGLPSDRFSAERTGGSVSTLTIQRTQQEDSAVYLCASSLGPERPYEQYFGPGTRLTVT.

The chain joins TRBV6-1 to TRBJ2-7; D might be TRBD1 (7 bases). The ends were cut back, 4 bases at V and 4 bases at J, with 14 bases in the middle. CDR3 length: 14 residues. Germline V CDR1 and CDR2: MNHNS, SASEGT. CDR3 sequence (DNA): TGTGCCAGCAGTGGCGGGACAGCCTTATACGAGCAGTACTTC. The encoded protein is CASSGGTALYEQYF.

This clonotype has a handful of counts. The CDR3 protein is CASSATSGRFDTQYF. CDR3 DNA: TGTGCCAGCAGCGCTACTAGCGGGAGGTTCGATACGCAGTATTTT. V is TRBV9 and J is TRBJ2-3; the match to TRBD2 covers 12 bases. Trimming removed 3 bases from V and 6 bases from J; junction bases left unmatched: 5. Germline V CDR1 and CDR2: SGDLS, YYNGEE. The CDR3 has 15 amino acids.

The chain recombines TRBV4-3 with TRBJ2-7; 10 bases fit TRBD2. Germline lookup yields CDR1 LGHNA and CDR2 YSLEER. CDR3 length: 20 residues. The trim removed 0 bases at V and 0 bases at J, leaving 14 bases unmatched. The CDR3 loop reads CASSQDKEGLAGVLSYEQYF. The CDR3 region has the DNA TGCGCCAGCAGCCAAGATAAAGAAGGCCTAGCGGGAGTCCTCTCCTACGAGCAGTACTTC.

The CDR3 reads CASSQDTSQPQHF. The CDR3 DNA is TGTGCCAGCAGCCAAGATACGTCCCAGCCCCAGCATTTT. The chain couples TRBV3-1 to TRBJ1-5, with D uncertain. V lost 0 bases, J lost 7 bases, and 7 bases lay in between. Looked up from germline, CDR1 is LGHDT and CDR2 is YNNKEL (reference sequence). CDR3 length equals 13 residues.

The chain combines TRBV20-1 with TRBJ1-5, with TRBD1 as a possible D gene (5 bases). Trimming stripped 5 bases from V and 7 bases from J, with 12 bases between. This CDR3 has 12 amino acids. The germline V gene encodes CDR1 DFQATT and CDR2 SNEGSKA (reference sequence). CDR3 loop: CSAGRVRQPQHF. The CDR3 DNA reads as TGCAGTGCTGGCAGGGTACGCCAGCCCCAGCATTTT.

This chain connects TRBV29-1 to TRBJ2-3; no clear D gene. V was pared by 4 bases and J by 3 bases, with 2 bases between. CDR3 length: 10 amino acids. Germline V gene data show CDR1 as SQVTM and CDR2 as ANQGSEA. The chain's CDR3 is CSVATDTQYF. The CDR3 nucleotides are TGCAGCGTTGCTACAGATACGCAGTATTTT.

The genes are TRBV7-3 and TRBJ2-3, with 14 bases identical to TRBD2. V shed 5 bases, J shed 6 bases, and the junction held 13 bases outside the gene matches. The CDR3 length is 18 residues. Germline V CDR1 and CDR2: SGHTA, FQGTGA. The CDR3 loop is CASSLGLAGVIRGDTQYF. Here the CDR3 DNA reads TGTGCCAGCAGCCTGGGACTAGCGGGAGTGATAAGGGGGGATACGCAGTATTTT.

This clonotype was counted between two and nine times. The chain carries TRBV9 and TRBJ2-3; 7 nucleotides agree with TRBD2. This CDR3 spans 15 amino acids. Germline CDR1 SGDLS, CDR2 YYNGEE. J was trimmed by 2 bases and V by 0 bases; bases with no gene match: 3. This chain's CDR3 is CASSVGAGVTDTQYF. In DNA form, the CDR3 reads TGTGCCAGCAGCGTAGGCGCGGGAGTCACAGATACGCAGTATTTT.

V usage is TRBV29-1 and J usage is TRBJ2-1; D may be TRBD2 (5 bases). Deletions cut 3 bases from V and 9 bases from J, with 12 bases between. From germline, CDR1 is SQVTM and CDR2 ANQGSEA. This CDR3 is built from 12 residues. CDR3 sequence: CSVESTSVEQFF. CDR3 nucleotide sequence: TGCAGCGTTGAGTCTACTAGTGTTGAGCAGTTCTTC.

The gene calls are TRBV20-1 and TRBJ2-3; D unclear. The CDR3 length is 13 residues. V gave up 3 bases and J gave up 2 bases, with 9 bases separating them. Germline lookup yields CDR1 DFQATT and CDR2 SNEGSKA (reference sequence). Written as DNA, the CDR3 is TGCAGTGCTAGGCCTGGATACACAGATACGCAGTATTTT. It codes for CSARPGYTDTQYF.

The V call is TRBV12-3 or TRBV12-4, the J call TRBJ2-1, with D perhaps being TRBD1 or TRBD2 (5 bases each). The CDR3 contains 17 residues. With 1 base removed from V and 0 bases from J, the gap between germline ends came to 13 bases. CDR3 sequence: CASSLGSGRSSYNEQFF. CDR3 bases: TGTGCCAGCAGTTTAGGGTCGGGGCGGTCCTCCTACAATGAGCAGTTCTTC.

The chain employs TRBV7-2 and TRBJ2-7, with D possibly being TRBD2 (5 bases). The CDR3 consists of 15 residues. V lost 5 bases, J lost 4 bases, and 18 bases lay in between. The V gene's germline CDR1 is SGHTA and CDR2 FQGNSA. For the CDR3, the DNA is TGTGCCAGCAGCCTACTAGGTTCAGTCGGGTACGAGCAGTACTTC. Translated: CASSLLGSVGYEQYF.